Listed below are T cell receptor beta chains from one sample, sequenced in a study of cytomegalovirus exposure and HLA in healthy donors. Using immunoSEQ multiplex PCR, the repertoire was profiled, and TCRdb retains in-frame clones only, with some absent. The table has some 100,000 clones, approximately 90% seen once; the top ten hold 1.5% to 2%. Source material: PBMCs. The receptors here all came from a man younger than 35 in good health and CMV-seronegative. Each CDR3 is given with its conserved first and last residue. D genes are given only for firm matches. Only some rows state a clone size, as once, few, many or a class for expanded clones.

D gene	J gene	clone size	V gene	CDR3 protein	CDR3 DNA
-	TRBJ2-2	few	TRBV2	CASKAGTNTGELFF	TGTGCCAGCAAGGCAGGGACGAACACCGGGGAGCTGTTTTTT
TRBD1	TRBJ1-5	-	TRBV12-5	CASGLVAGGGFNSNQPQHF	TGTGCTAGTGGTTTGGTTGCAGGGGGTGGCTTTAATAGCAATCAGCCCCAGCATTTT
-	TRBJ1-2	once	TRBV27	CASTPRSPRIYGYTF	TGTGCCAGCACCCCCCGGTCCCCGAGGATATATGGCTACACCTTC
TRBD1	TRBJ2-7	-	TRBV13	CASSTHTGARTYEQYF	TGTGCCAGCAGCACCCATACAGGGGCGAGGACCTACGAGCAGTACTTC
-	TRBJ1-4	-	TRBV4-2	CASSQADSQNEKLFF	TGTGCCAGCAGCCAAGCGGACAGCCAGAATGAAAAACTGTTTTTT
-	TRBJ2-7	-	TRBV5-8	CASSAPRGGTTLRQYF	TGTGCCAGCAGCGCGCCCCGGGGTGGAACTACGCTTCGGCAGTACTTC
-	TRBJ2-1	-	TRBV14	CASSQGVAGYNEQFF	TGTGCCAGCAGCCAAGGTGTGGCGGGATACAATGAGCAGTTCTTC
-	TRBJ1-2	few	TRBV19	CASSSRTNYGYTF	TGTGCCAGTAGTTCCAGGACTAACTATGGCTACACCTTC
-	TRBJ2-3	-	TRBV7-8	CASSLVASSTDTQYF	TGTGCCAGCAGCTTAGTAGCGTCTAGCACAGATACGCAGTATTTT
-	TRBJ1-2	-	TRBV18	CASSPFAGVAGYTF	TGTGCCAGCTCGCCTTTTGCAGGGGTGGCTGGCTACACCTTC
TRBD2	TRBJ2-1	-	TRBV19	CASSTPQRGGSNEQFF	TGTGCCAGCTCTACCCCACAGCGGGGGGGTTCAAATGAGCAGTTCTTC
-	TRBJ2-7	once	TRBV6-1	CASSPSGSGEQYF	TGTGCCAGCAGCCCTTCGGGGTCGGGTGAGCAGTACTTC
-	TRBJ2-2	-	TRBV11-2	CASSYPPLAPTGELFF	TGTGCCAGCAGCTACCCCCCGCTAGCCCCAACCGGGGAGCTGTTTTTT
-	TRBJ2-7	-	TRBV2	CASSEVGKESYEQYF	TGTGCCAGCAGTGAAGTGGGCAAGGAATCCTACGAGCAGTACTTC
-	TRBJ2-7	-	TRBV19	CASSMGQAISYEQYF	TGTGCCAGTAGTATGGGGCAGGCGATTTCCTACGAGCAGTACTTC
-	TRBJ1-2	-	TRBV7-6	CASSPLGGDYGYTF	TGTGCCAGCAGCCCTTTAGGGGGTGACTATGGCTACACCTTC
-	TRBJ2-7	-	TRBV11-2	CASSLGVRVYEQYF	TGTGCCAGCAGCTTAGGCGTCCGGGTCTACGAGCAGTACTTC
TRBD1	TRBJ2-7	few	TRBV7-9	CASKKYRGRVYEQYF	TGTGCCAGCAAAAAATACAGGGGAAGGGTCTACGAGCAGTACTTC
-	TRBJ1-5	-	TRBV21-1	CASSRGGTGDSNQPQHF	TGTGCCAGCAGCAGAGGGGGGACAGGCGATAGCAATCAGCCCCAGCATTTT
-	TRBJ1-5	-	TRBV28	CASSQIGRGSVNQPQHF	TGTGCCAGCAGTCAAATCGGACGGGGGTCGGTCAATCAGCCCCAGCATTTT